A single sample gave rise to the 12 T cell receptor beta chains below, sequenced in a study of OX40 agonist ivuxolimab in advanced cancers. Clones were read by immunoSEQ multiplex PCR, and TCRdb kept only the in-frame ones, dropping some. The table lists approximately 86,000 clones, about 86% of them singletons, with 6.5% in the top ten. The material was CD4+ or CD8+ T cells sorted from blood, obtained in a trial of the OX40 agonist ivuxolimab. Receptors originate from an adult with an advanced solid tumor such as melanoma, head and neck, liver or kidney cancer.

V usage is TRBV7-2 and J usage is TRBJ1-5; D may be TRBD1 (6 bases). V was shortened by 2 bases and J by 3 bases, with 11 bases between the two germline ends. The CDR3 runs 15 residues. Germline values: CDR1 SGHTA, CDR2 FQGNSA. The CDR3 reads CASSLRQGFNQPQHF. In nucleotides, the CDR3 is TGTGCCAGCAGCTTACGGCAGGGGTTCAATCAGCCCCAGCATTTT.

The chain recombines TRBV11-3 with TRBJ2-3; maybe TRBD2 (6 bases). V lost 4 bases and J lost 9, with 17 bases in between. Germline V gene lookup returns CDR1 SGHNT and CDR2 YENEEA. The length of the CDR3 is 14 residues. CDR3 amino acids: CASSSTRLDVTQYF. The CDR3 DNA reads as TGTGCCAGCAGCTCCACCCGACTAGATGTGACGCAGTATTTT.

V usage is TRBV7-2 and J usage is TRBJ1-1; TRBD1 might be the D (6 bases). CDR3 length: 15 amino acids. With 7 bases removed from V and 1 base from J, the gap between germline ends came to 16 bases. The V gene's germline CDR1 is SGHTA and CDR2 FQGNSA. The DNA for the CDR3 is TGTGCCAGCACCCAGAGGGCGACAGGGAACACTGAAGCTTTCTTT. Translation: CASTQRATGNTEAFF.

The chain couples TRBV21-1 to TRBJ2-7; the table names TRBD1, a call not compared with the DNA. TRBV21-1 is listed as a pseudogene. This CDR3 has 19 residues. DNA for the CDR3: TGTGCCAGCAGCCAAGGACGACCGTGGACAGGTTATATCCCCTACGAGCAGTACTTC. Translating gives CASSQGRPWTGYIPYEQYF.

The table lists this clone with a count of one. V gene TRBV7-9 combines with J gene TRBJ2-1; 7 nucleotides align to TRBD2. CDR3 length: 15 residues. Germline CDR1 reads SEHNR; CDR2 reads FQNEAQ (reference sequence). V lost 4 bases and J lost 3; bases outside the gene matches: 6. The CDR3 region is CASSSQGGLYNEQFF. CDR3 nucleotide sequence: TGTGCCAGCAGCTCCCAGGGAGGGCTCTACAATGAGCAGTTCTTC.

This chain connects TRBV7-6 to TRBJ1-3; D uncertain. The CDR3 covers 11 residues. Germline CDR1 is SGHVS and CDR2 is FNYEAQ. The V end was cut by 6 bases, the J end by 10 bases, with 10 bases between. CDR3 amino acids: CASSSTHTIYF. CDR3 bases: TGTGCCAGCAGTTCGACACATACCATATATTTT.

This clone came up a few times. The V call is TRBV5-4, the J call TRBJ2-2; 10 nucleotides agree with TRBD2. Per germline, CDR1 SGHNT and CDR2 YYREEE (reference sequence). J lost 6 bases, V lost 1 base, and 3 bases had no gene match. This CDR3 spans 15 amino acids. The CDR3 nucleotides are TGTGCCAGCAGCTTGACTAGCGGGATTCCCGGGGAGCTGTTTTTT. This encodes CASSLTSGIPGELFF.

In its sample, this clone was seen a few times. The V call is TRBV27, the J call TRBJ1-1, with TRBD1 as a possible D gene (6 bases). CDR1 is MNHEY and CDR2 is SMNVEV in the germline V gene (reference sequence). Trimming took off 5 bases at V and 1 base at J, with 14 bases between the two ends. This CDR3 spans 15 amino acids. CDR3 protein: CASSPGGHKNTEAFF. CDR3 DNA sequence: TGTGCCAGCAGTCCCGGGGGACACAAGAACACTGAAGCTTTCTTT.

Written as DNA, the CDR3 is TGCGCCAGCAGCATATCCGGGGCGAATCAGCCCCAGCATTTT. Translated: CASSISGANQPQHF. This chain links TRBV5-1 with TRBJ1-5; tentative D call: TRBD1 (5 bases). With 4 bases removed from V and 4 bases from J, the gap between germline ends came to 12 bases. The CDR3 totals 14 residues. CDR1 is SGHRS, CDR2 YFSETQ, per germline. Based on the CDR3 plus reference TRBV5-1 and TRBJ1-5, the full variable domain is KAGVTQTPRYLIKTRGQQVTLSCSPISGHRSVSWYQQTPGQGLQFLFEYFSETQRNKGNFPGRFSGRQFSNSRSEMNVSTLELGDSALYLCASSISGANQPQHFGDGTRLSIL.

The V call is TRBV2, the J call TRBJ2-3; D may match TRBD1 or TRBD2 (5 bases each). This CDR3 is 15 amino acids long. With 7 bases removed from V and 3 bases from J, the gap between germline ends came to 17 bases. The V gene's germline CDR1 is SNHLY and CDR2 FYNNEI. CDR3 residues: CASNFRDEGTDTQYF. The DNA for the CDR3 is TGTGCCAGCAATTTTAGGGACGAGGGAACAGATACGCAGTATTTT.

The J gene is TRBJ1-2, the V gene TRBV7-3; no clear D gene. Trimming cost V 2 bases and J 5 bases, with 18 bases left between them. The germline V gene has CDR1 SGHTA and CDR2 FQGTGA. This CDR3 contains 16 residues. This CDR3 is CASSLFGSGPVYGYTF. In nucleotides, the CDR3 is TGTGCCAGCAGCTTATTCGGGTCAGGTCCGGTTTATGGCTACACCTTC.

The rearrangement uses TRBV11-2 and TRBJ2-1; 10 bases line up with TRBD2. V lost 7 bases, J lost 4 bases, and 13 bases stayed unmatched. The CDR3 has 17 amino acids. The germline V gene encodes CDR1 SGHAT and CDR2 FQNNGV. As DNA, the CDR3 is TGTGCCAGCACCAAACAAGGACTAGCGGCAATGTACAATGAGCAGTTCTTC. Protein product: CASTKQGLAAMYNEQFF.